The clone carrying this T cell receptor (beta chain) was seen many times. Ophthalmopathic donors had moderate-to-severe activity, CAS ≥3 and NOSPECS ≥4, with disease that had lasted under 3 months. Other autoimmune diseases, uncontrolled infections, pregnancy or lactation ruled patients out of participation. Fresh peripheral blood (more than 9 ml) yielded the PBMCs. This sample is drawn from a study of Graves' ophthalmopathy and Graves' hyperthyroidism. On the study more broadly: Prior to any treatment, peripheral blood was collected at the time of initial diagnosis.

Germline CDR1 and CDR2: SEHNR and FQNEAQ (reference sequence). Trimming shortened V by 4 bases and J by 7 bases, and 17 bases separated the two germline ends. The CDR3 is made up of 14 amino acids. The authors amplified TCR beta CDR3 regions, and they did so from RNA transcripts for repertoire sequencing. HTBI-primed RT-PCR formed the first round, and a multiplex PCR formed the second. From the multiplex PCR reads, TCRdb called clonotypes with MiXCR, one entry per CDR3 protein. The sample lists 200,000 to 250,000 distinct CDR3 sequences; roughly 29% were seen once. The chain uses TRBV7-9 and TRBJ2-7; D remains unclear. The sequence was collected from a middle-aged man with Graves' ophthalmopathy. The sample was peripheral blood. Here the CDR3 DNA reads TGTGCCAGCAGCTCCCCGGCGAAAGGCGGAGAGCAGTACTTC. It encodes CASSSPAKGGEQYF.